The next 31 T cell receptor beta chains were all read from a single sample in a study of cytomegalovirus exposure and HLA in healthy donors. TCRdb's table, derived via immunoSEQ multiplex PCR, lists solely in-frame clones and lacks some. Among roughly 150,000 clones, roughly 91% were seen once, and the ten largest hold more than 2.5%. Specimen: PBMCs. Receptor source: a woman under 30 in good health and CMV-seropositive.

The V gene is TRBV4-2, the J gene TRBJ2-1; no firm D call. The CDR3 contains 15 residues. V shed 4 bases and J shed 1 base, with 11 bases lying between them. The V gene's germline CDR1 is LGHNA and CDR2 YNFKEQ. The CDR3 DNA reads TGTGCCAGCAGCCCCTATCTAGATTCCTACAATGAGCAGTTCTTC. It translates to CASSPYLDSYNEQFF.

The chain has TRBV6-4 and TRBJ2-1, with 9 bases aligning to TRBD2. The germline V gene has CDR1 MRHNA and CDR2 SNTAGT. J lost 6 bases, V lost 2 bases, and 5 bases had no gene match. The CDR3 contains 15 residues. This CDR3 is CASSDRAGGPNEQFF. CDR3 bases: TGTGCCAGCAGTGACCGGGCGGGAGGGCCCAATGAGCAGTTCTTC.

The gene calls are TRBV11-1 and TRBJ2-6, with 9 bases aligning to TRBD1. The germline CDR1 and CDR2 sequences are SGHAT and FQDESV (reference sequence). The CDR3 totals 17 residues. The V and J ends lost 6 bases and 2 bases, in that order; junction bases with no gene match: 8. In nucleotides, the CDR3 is TGTGCCAGCAGAAAAGGGACAGGGATGGCTGGGGCCAACGTCCTGACTTTC. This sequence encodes CASRKGTGMAGANVLTF.

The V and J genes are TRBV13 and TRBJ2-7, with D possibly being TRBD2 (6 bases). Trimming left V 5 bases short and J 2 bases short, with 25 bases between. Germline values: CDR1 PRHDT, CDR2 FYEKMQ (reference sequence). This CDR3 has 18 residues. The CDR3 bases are TGTGCCAGCAGCACCCTGGAGGTGGGGGGAGAGGGAACCTACGAGCAGTACTTC. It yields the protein CASSTLEVGGEGTYEQYF.

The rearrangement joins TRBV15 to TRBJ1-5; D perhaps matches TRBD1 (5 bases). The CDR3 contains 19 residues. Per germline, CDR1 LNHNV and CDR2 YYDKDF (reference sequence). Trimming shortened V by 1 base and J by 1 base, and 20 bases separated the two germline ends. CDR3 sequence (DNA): TGTGCCACCAGCAGAGGCGGGGCAGGGACTGTATTCAGCAATCAGCCCCAGCATTTT. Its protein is CATSRGGAGTVFSNQPQHF.

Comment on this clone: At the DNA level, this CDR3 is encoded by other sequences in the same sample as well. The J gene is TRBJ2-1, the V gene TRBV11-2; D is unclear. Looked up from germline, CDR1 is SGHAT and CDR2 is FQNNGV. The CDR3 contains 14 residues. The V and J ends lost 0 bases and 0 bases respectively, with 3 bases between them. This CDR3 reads CASSLDSSYNEQFF. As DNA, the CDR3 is TGTGCCAGCAGCTTAGATAGCTCCTACAATGAGCAGTTCTTC. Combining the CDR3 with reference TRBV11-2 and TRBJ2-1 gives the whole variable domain EAGVAQSPRYKIIEKRQSVAFWCNPISGHATLYWYQQILGQGPKLLIQFQNNGVVDDSQLPKDRFSAERLKGVDSTLKIQPAKLEDSAVYLCASSLDSSYNEQFFGPGTRLTVL.

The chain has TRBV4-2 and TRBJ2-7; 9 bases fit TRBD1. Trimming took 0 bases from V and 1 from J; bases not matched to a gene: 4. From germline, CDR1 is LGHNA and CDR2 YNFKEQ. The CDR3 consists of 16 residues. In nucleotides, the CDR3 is TGTGCCAGCAGCCAAGATGGGGGGACAGGGTCCTACGAGCAGTACTTC. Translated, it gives CASSQDGGTGSYEQYF.

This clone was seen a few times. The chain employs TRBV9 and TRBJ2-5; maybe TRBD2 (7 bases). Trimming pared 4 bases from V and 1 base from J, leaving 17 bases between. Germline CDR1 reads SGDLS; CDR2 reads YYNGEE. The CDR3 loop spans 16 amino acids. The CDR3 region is CASSPRGGTIQETQYF. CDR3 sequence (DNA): TGTGCCAGCAGCCCGAGGGGGGGAACCATCCAAGAGACCCAGTACTTC. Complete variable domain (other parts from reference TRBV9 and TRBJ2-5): DSGVTQTPKHLITATGQRVTLRCSPRSGDLSVYWYQQSLDQGLQFLIQYYNGEERAKGNILERFSAQQFPDLHSELNLSSLELGDSALYFCASSPRGGTIQETQYFGPGTRLLVL.

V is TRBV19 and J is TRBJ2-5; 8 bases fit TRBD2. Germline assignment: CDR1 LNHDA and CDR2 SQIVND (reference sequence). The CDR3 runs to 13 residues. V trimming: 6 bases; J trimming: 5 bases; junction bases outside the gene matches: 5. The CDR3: CASSGRAGETQYF. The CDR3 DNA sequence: TGTGCCAGTAGCGGGAGGGCCGGGGAGACCCAGTACTTC.

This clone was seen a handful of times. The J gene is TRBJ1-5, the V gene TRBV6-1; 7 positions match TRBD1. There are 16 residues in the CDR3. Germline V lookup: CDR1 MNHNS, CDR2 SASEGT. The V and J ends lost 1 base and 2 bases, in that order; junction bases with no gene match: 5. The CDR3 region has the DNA TGTGCCAGCAGTGAAGAAGGGGGGACAGGCAATCAGCCCCAGCATTTT. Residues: CASSEEGGTGNQPQHF.

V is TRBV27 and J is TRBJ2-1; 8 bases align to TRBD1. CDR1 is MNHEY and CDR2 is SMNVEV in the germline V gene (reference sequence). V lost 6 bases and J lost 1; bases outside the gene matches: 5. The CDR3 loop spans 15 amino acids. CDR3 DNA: TGTGCCAGCAGCCGACAGGGGCCATCCTACAATGAGCAGTTCTTC. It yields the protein CASSRQGPSYNEQFF.

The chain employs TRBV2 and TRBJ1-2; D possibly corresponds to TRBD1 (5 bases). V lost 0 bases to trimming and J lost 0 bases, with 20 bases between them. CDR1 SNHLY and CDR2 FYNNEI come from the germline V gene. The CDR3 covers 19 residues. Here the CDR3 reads CASSEAPLGGSWANYGYTF. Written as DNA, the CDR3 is TGTGCCAGCAGTGAAGCGCCTCTGGGGGGGAGTTGGGCTAACTATGGCTACACCTTC.

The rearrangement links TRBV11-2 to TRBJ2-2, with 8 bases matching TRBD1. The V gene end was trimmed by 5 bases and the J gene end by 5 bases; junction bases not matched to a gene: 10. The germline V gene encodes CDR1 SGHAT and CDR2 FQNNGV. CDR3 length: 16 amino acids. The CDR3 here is CASSGWDRSGTGELFF. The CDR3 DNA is TGTGCCAGCAGCGGGTGGGACAGGAGCGGGACCGGGGAGCTGTTTTTT.

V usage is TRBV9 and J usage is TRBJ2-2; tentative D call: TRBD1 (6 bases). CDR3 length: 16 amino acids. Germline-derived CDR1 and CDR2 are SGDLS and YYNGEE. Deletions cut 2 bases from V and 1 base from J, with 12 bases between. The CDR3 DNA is TGTGCCAGCAGCGTGGAACCGGGACAGAACACCGGGGAGCTGTTTTTT. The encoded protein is CASSVEPGQNTGELFF. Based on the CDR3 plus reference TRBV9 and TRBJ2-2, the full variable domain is DSGVTQTPKHLITATGQRVTLRCSPRSGDLSVYWYQQSLDQGLQFLIQYYNGEERAKGNILERFSAQQFPDLHSELNLSSLELGDSALYFCASSVEPGQNTGELFFGEGSRLTVL.

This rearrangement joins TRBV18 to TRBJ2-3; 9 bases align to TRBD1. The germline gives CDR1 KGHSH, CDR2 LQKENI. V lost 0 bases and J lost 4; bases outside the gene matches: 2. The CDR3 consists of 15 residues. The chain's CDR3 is CASSPPGQGADTQYF. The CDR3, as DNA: TGTGCCAGCTCACCACCGGGACAGGGTGCAGATACGCAGTATTTT.

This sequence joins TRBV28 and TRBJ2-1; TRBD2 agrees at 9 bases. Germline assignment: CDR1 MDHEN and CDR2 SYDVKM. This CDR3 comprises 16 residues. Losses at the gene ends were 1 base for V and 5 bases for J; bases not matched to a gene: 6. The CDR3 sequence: CASSLSGLAGNNEQFF. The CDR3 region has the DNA TGTGCCAGCAGTTTATCGGGGCTAGCGGGGAACAATGAGCAGTTCTTC.

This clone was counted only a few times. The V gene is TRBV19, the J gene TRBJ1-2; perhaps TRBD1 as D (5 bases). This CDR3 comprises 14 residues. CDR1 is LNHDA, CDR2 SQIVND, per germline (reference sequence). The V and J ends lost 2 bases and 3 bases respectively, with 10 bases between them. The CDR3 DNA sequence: TGTGCCAGTAGTATAAGGGGAGGTGACTATGGCTACACCTTC. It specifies CASSIRGGDYGYTF.

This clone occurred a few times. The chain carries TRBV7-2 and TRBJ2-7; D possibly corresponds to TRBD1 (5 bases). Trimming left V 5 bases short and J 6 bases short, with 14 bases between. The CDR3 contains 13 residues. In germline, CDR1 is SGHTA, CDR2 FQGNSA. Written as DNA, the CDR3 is TGTGCCAGCAGCCGCTTAGGGGCCAGCGAGCAGTACTTC. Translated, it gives CASSRLGASEQYF.

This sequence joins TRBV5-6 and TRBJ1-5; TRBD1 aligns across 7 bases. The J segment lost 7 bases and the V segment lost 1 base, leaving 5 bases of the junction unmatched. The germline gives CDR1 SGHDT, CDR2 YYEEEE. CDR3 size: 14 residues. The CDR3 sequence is CASSLTGARQPQHF. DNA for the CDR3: TGTGCCAGCAGCTTGACAGGGGCTAGGCAGCCCCAGCATTTT.

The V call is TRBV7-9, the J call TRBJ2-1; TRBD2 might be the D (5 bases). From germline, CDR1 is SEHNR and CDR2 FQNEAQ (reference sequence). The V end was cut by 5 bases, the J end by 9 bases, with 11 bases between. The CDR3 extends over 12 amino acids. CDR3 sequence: CASSPSRGEQFF. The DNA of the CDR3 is TGTGCCAGCAGCCCCTCACGGGGTGAGCAGTTCTTC.

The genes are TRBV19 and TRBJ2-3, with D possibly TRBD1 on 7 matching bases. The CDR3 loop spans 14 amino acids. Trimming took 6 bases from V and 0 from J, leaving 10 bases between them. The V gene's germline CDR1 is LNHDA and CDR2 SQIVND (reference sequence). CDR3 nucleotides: TGTGCCAGTAGACAGGGGAGGAGCACAGATACGCAGTATTTT. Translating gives CASRQGRSTDTQYF.

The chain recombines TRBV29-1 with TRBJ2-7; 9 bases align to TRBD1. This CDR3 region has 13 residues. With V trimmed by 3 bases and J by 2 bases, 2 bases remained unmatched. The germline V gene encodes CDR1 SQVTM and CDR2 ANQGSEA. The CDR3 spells CSVEGQGPYEQYF. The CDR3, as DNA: TGCAGCGTTGAGGGACAGGGACCCTACGAGCAGTACTTC.

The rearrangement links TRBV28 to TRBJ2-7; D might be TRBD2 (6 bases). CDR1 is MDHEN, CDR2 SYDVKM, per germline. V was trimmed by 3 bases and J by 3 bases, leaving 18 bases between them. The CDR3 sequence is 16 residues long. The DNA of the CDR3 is TGTGCCAGCAGTTTTGGGATGTGGGAGGAGAACTACGAGCAGTACTTC. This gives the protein CASSFGMWEENYEQYF.

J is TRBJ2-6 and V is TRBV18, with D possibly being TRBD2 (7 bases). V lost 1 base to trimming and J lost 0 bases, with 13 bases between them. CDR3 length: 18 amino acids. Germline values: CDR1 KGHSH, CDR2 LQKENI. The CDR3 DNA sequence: TGTGCCAGCTCACCACGGGCGGGGGCAGGCTCTGGGGCCAACGTCCTGACTTTC. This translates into CASSPRAGAGSGANVLTF.

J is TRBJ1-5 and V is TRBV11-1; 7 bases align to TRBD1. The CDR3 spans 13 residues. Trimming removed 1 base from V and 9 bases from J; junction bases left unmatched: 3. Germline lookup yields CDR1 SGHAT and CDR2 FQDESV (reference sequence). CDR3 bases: TGTGCCAGCAGCTTAGACAGGGGAACGCCCCAGCATTTT. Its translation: CASSLDRGTPQHF.

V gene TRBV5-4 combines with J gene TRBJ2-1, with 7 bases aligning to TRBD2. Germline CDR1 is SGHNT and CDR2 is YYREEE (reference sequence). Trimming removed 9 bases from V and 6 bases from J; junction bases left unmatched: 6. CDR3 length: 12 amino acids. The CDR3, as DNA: TGTGCCACATCGGGACTAACCAATGAGCAGTTCTTC. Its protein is CATSGLTNEQFF.

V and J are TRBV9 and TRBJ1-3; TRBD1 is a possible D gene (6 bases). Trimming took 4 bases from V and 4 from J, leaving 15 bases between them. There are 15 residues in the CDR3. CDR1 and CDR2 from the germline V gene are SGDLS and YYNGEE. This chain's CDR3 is CASSPRMQGGNTIYF. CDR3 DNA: TGTGCCAGCAGCCCGCGGATGCAGGGGGGAAACACCATATATTTT. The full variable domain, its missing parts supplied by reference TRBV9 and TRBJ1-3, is DSGVTQTPKHLITATGQRVTLRCSPRSGDLSVYWYQQSLDQGLQFLIQYYNGEERAKGNILERFSAQQFPDLHSELNLSSLELGDSALYFCASSPRMQGGNTIYFGEGSWLTVV.

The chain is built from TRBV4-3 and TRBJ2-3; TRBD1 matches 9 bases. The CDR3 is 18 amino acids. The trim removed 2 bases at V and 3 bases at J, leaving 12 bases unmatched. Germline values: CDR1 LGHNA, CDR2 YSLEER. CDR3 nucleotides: TGCGCCAGCAGCCAATTTAGTGGGACAGGGTGGGAGACAGATACGCAGTATTTT. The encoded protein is CASSQFSGTGWETDTQYF.

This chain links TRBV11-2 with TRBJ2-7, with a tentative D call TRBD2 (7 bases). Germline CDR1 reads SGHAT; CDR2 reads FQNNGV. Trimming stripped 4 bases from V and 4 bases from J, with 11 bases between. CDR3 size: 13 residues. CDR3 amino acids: CASSSRGGYEQYF. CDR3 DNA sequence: TGTGCCAGCAGCTCCAGGGGAGGGTACGAGCAGTACTTC.

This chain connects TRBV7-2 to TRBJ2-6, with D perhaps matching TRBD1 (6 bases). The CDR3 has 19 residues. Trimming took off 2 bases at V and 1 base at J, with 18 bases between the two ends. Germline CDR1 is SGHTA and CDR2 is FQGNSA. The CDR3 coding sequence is TGTGCCAGCAGCTTATCACGAGGCAGGGGTGTTTCTGGGGCCAACGTCCTGACTTTC. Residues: CASSLSRGRGVSGANVLTF.

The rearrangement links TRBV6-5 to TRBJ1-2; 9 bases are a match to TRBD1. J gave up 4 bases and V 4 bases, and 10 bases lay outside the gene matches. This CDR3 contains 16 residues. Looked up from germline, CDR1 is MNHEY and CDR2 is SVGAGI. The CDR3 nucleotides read TGTGCCAGCAGTTCAAGGACAGGGGAGGGTCTCTATGGCTACACCTTC. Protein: CASSSRTGEGLYGYTF.